Shown below are 14 T cell receptor beta chains from a single sample sequenced in a study of OX40 agonist ivuxolimab in advanced cancers. Sequenced by immunoSEQ multiplex PCR; TCRdb stores in-frame clones only, minus some. Among about 73,000 clones listed, about 80% were seen once. The sample consisted of CD4+ or CD8+ T cells sorted from blood, taken in a trial of the OX40 agonist ivuxolimab. These TCRs come from an adult with an advanced solid tumor such as melanoma, head and neck, liver or kidney cancer.

The chain couples TRBV25-1 to TRBJ1-5; unclear D gene. Germline V gene sequence: CDR1 MGHDK, CDR2 SYGVNS. The CDR3 sequence is 13 residues long. V was shortened by 1 base and J by 4 bases, with 5 bases between the two germline ends. The CDR3 sequence is CASSEFGNQPQHF. For the CDR3, the DNA is TGTGCCAGCAGTGAATTCGGGAATCAGCCCCAGCATTTT.

The genes are TRBV18 and TRBJ1-2, with D possibly being TRBD1 (6 bases). CDR3 size: 17 residues. Germline V lookup: CDR1 KGHSH, CDR2 LQKENI. V was clipped by 2 bases and J by 8 bases, with 24 bases between them. The CDR3 is CASSPWSQGKGEGGYTF. CDR3 coding DNA: TGTGCCAGCTCACCATGGAGTCAGGGGAAGGGTGAAGGCGGCTACACCTTC. The variable domain in full, with the rest retrieved from reference TRBV18 and TRBJ1-2, is NAGVMQNPRHLVRRRGQEARLRCSPMKGHSHVYWYRQLPEEGLKFMVYLQKENIIDESGMPKERFSAEFPKEGPSILRIQQVVRGDSAAYFCASSPWSQGKGEGGYTFGSGTRLTVV.

This chain uses TRBV15 with TRBJ2-3; 8 nucleotides align to TRBD1. This CDR3 is built from 16 residues. Germline CDR1 LNHNV, CDR2 YYDKDF (reference sequence). With 1 base clipped from V and 0 bases from J, the junction kept 3 bases outside the gene matches. This chain's CDR3 is CATSRGNRGSTDTQYF. CDR3 sequence (DNA): TGTGCCACCAGCAGAGGGAACAGGGGGAGCACAGATACGCAGTATTTT.

The rearrangement joins TRBV28 to TRBJ1-5, with TRBD1 matching 8 bases. Trimming cost V 6 bases and J 5 bases; bases outside gene matches: 9. The CDR3 runs to 15 residues. The germline V gene has CDR1 MDHEN and CDR2 SYDVKM. CDR3 protein: CASSKDRGGYQPQHF. CDR3 DNA: TGTGCCAGCAGCAAAGACAGGGGTGGTTATCAGCCCCAGCATTTT.

The gene calls are TRBV2 and TRBJ2-5; D possibly matches TRBD1 or TRBD2 (5 bases each). This CDR3 has 15 residues. CDR1 is SNHLY and CDR2 is FYNNEI in the germline V gene. V lost 4 bases and J lost 2, with 14 bases in between. Here the CDR3 reads CASSASGTEQETQYF. CDR3 nucleotide sequence: TGTGCCAGCAGTGCTTCCGGGACGGAACAAGAGACCCAGTACTTC. The complete variable domain, with remaining parts taken from reference TRBV2 and TRBJ2-5, reads EPEVTQTPSHQVTQMGQEVILRCVPISNHLYFYWYRQILGQKVEFLVSFYNNEISEKSEIFDDQFSVERPDGSNFTLKIRSTKLEDSAMYFCASSASGTEQETQYFGPGTRLLVL.

This chain uses TRBV20-1 with TRBJ2-1; D remains unclear. V lost 5 bases and J lost 3, with 5 bases in between. This CDR3 has 11 residues. From germline, CDR1 is DFQATT and CDR2 SNEGSKA (reference sequence). The CDR3 sequence is CSAPVYNEQFF. CDR3 nucleotides: TGCAGTGCTCCCGTCTACAATGAGCAGTTCTTC.

The sample holds a few counts of this clone. The chain combines TRBV5-1 with TRBJ2-5, with D tentatively TRBD2 (6 bases). The ends were cut back, 1 base at V and 6 bases at J, with 10 bases in the middle. Germline CDR1 and CDR2: SGHRS and YFSETQ. CDR3 length equals 13 residues. The CDR3 nucleotides are TGCGCCAGCAGCTTGACAGGCGGGAAGACCCAGTACTTC. Protein sequence: CASSLTGGKTQYF.

The chain joins TRBV18 to TRBJ2-5; 10 bases are shared with TRBD2. The CDR3 contains 17 residues. Germline CDR1 reads KGHSH; CDR2 reads LQKENI. Germline trimming cut 3 bases from V and 5 bases from J; bases unmatched to any gene: 12. The CDR3 sequence is CASSPFASGGARETQYF. The DNA of the CDR3 is TGTGCCAGCTCACCCTTCGCCAGCGGGGGGGCCCGGGAGACCCAGTACTTC.

This clone was seen a few times. The chain is built from TRBV7-9 and TRBJ2-1, with TRBD1 identical over 7 bases. Germline-derived CDR1 and CDR2 are SEHNR and FQNEAQ (reference sequence). V lost 3 bases to trimming and J lost 7 bases; unmatched junction nucleotides: 12. The CDR3 runs 16 residues. The CDR3 DNA is TGTGCCAGCAGCTTCTACAGGGGAAGCGGAGTGAATGAGCAGTTCTTC. Its protein product is CASSFYRGSGVNEQFF.

The V call is TRBV10-3, the J call TRBJ1-2; a possible D gene is TRBD1 (6 bases). Deletions cut 8 bases from V and 2 bases from J, with 12 bases between. Germline V gene data show CDR1 as ENHRY and CDR2 as SYGVKD. CDR3 length: 13 residues. The CDR3 DNA follows: TGTGCCATCCGGGACAACGCGAACTATGGCTACACCTTC. As protein: CAIRDNANYGYTF.

This clone was seen at least ten times. The rearrangement uses TRBV7-9 and TRBJ1-2; TRBD1 matches at 7 bases. J gave up 1 base and V 3 bases, and 5 bases lay outside the gene matches. The V gene's germline CDR1 is SEHNR and CDR2 FQNEAQ (reference sequence). The CDR3 loop spans 15 amino acids. The CDR3 spells CASSFGQAINYGYTF. The DNA of the CDR3 is TGTGCCAGCAGCTTCGGACAGGCGATTAACTATGGCTACACCTTC.

V usage is TRBV19 and J usage is TRBJ1-2, with D tentatively TRBD1 (5 bases). The germline CDR1 and CDR2 sequences are LNHDA and SQIVND (reference sequence). Trimming stripped 7 bases from V and 0 bases from J, with 18 bases between. This CDR3 contains 16 residues. This CDR3 reads CASTTSGRQANYGYTF. For the CDR3, the DNA is TGTGCCAGTACAACTTCGGGACGCCAAGCTAACTATGGCTACACCTTC.

The chain uses TRBV19 and TRBJ2-1; D not resolved. The CDR3 has 17 residues. V shed 0 bases and J shed 0 bases, with 12 bases lying between them. Germline V gene data show CDR1 as LNHDA and CDR2 as SQIVND (reference sequence). The CDR3 is CASSIDDLTGSYNEQFF. The CDR3 nucleotides are TGTGCCAGTAGTATAGATGACCTCACGGGCTCCTACAATGAGCAGTTCTTC.

The chain joins TRBV19 to TRBJ2-5, with 10 bases aligning to TRBD1. CDR1 and CDR2 (germline): LNHDA, SQIVND (reference sequence). The junction had 9 bases not matched to a gene; V was cut back by 4 bases and J by 4 bases. This CDR3 contains 16 residues. The CDR3 protein is CASSTGTGASSETQYF. In nucleotides, the CDR3 is TGTGCCAGTAGTACAGGGACAGGGGCGTCATCAGAGACCCAGTACTTC.